The rows below give T cell receptor beta chains drawn from one sample of a study of technical replicates of blood from a handful of donors. The table came from immunoSEQ multiplex PCR; TCRdb's copy has only in-frame clones and leaves some out. In the table there are approximately 78,000 clones, roughly 92% of which are singletons. The sequenced sample was T cells isolated from PBMCs. The receptor source for this set is a human donor in good health. CDR3s include the opening cysteine and the closing phenylalanine or tryptophan. The D gene is left open where the match is weak. Some rows mark clone size as missing; the rest say once, few, many or name a class of expanded clone.

D: TRBD2
V: TRBV19
size: -
J: TRBJ2-5
CDR3: CASRISSGRGRETQYF
DNA: TGTGCCAGTAGGATATCTAGCGGGAGAGGGCGGGAGACCCAGTACTTC

D: TRBD2
V: TRBV30
size: -
J: TRBJ2-7
CDR3: CAWSLGLAGVVEQYF
DNA: TGTGCCTGGAGTCTCGGACTAGCGGGAGTGGTCGAGCAGTACTTC

D: -
V: TRBV6-5
size: -
J: TRBJ1-2
CDR3: CASSYTGTAYGYTF
DNA: TGTGCCAGCAGTTACACAGGGACCGCCTATGGCTACACCTTC

D: -
V: TRBV30
size: -
J: TRBJ2-2
CDR3: CAWSLGGPQAGELFF
DNA: TGTGCCTGGAGCCTCGGGGGTCCTCAAGCCGGGGAGCTGTTTTTT

D: -
V: TRBV18
size: -
J: TRBJ2-5
CDR3: CASSPGLKETQYF
DNA: TGTGCCAGCTCACCCGGACTAAAAGAGACCCAGTACTTC

D: -
V: TRBV15
size: -
J: TRBJ1-5
CDR3: CATSRSRGIYQPQHF
DNA: TGTGCCACCAGCAGGAGCAGGGGTATATATCAGCCCCAGCATTTT

D: TRBD1
V: TRBV4-3
size: -
J: TRBJ1-2
CDR3: CASSQDPGTGRGYTF
DNA: TGCGCCAGCAGCCAAGATCCCGGGACAGGGCGCGGCTACACCTTC

D: TRBD1
V: TRBV30
size: -
J: TRBJ1-2
CDR3: CAWETGLKGYGYTF
DNA: TGTGCCTGGGAGACAGGGCTAAAAGGGTATGGCTACACCTTC

D: -
V: TRBV28
size: -
J: TRBJ1-1
CDR3: CASSDTGSGTEAFF
DNA: TGTGCCAGCAGCGATACAGGGAGTGGGACTGAAGCTTTCTTT

D: TRBD2
V: TRBV9
size: -
J: TRBJ2-7
CDR3: CASSAPGGSRSEQYF
DNA: TGTGCCAGCAGCGCCCCTGGCGGGAGCCGGAGCGAGCAGTACTTC

D: TRBD1
V: TRBV25-1
size: -
J: TRBJ1-2
CDR3: CASTAPTGGDNYGYTF
DNA: TGTGCCAGCACCGCCCCGACAGGGGGCGATAACTATGGCTACACCTTC

D: TRBD1
V: TRBV19
size: -
J: TRBJ1-1
CDR3: CASSNGQGAEAFF
DNA: TGTGCCAGTAGCAACGGACAGGGGGCTGAAGCTTTCTTT

D: TRBD2
V: TRBV11-3
size: once
J: TRBJ2-3
CDR3: CASSLGAGTDTQYF
DNA: TGTGCCAGCAGCCTCGGAGCGGGGACAGATACGCAGTATTTT

D: TRBD1
V: TRBV30
size: -
J: TRBJ2-3
CDR3: CAWSRTGASPSTDTQYF
DNA: TGTGCCTGGAGTCGGACAGGTGCCTCCCCTAGCACAGATACGCAGTATTTT

D: -
V: TRBV27
size: once
J: TRBJ1-5
CDR3: CASSLRRDQPQHF
DNA: TGTGCCAGCAGTTTGAGGAGGGACCAGCCCCAGCATTTT

D: -
V: TRBV4-2
size: -
J: TRBJ2-2
CDR3: CASSQARTYTGELFF
DNA: TGTGCCAGCAGCCAAGCCCGGACTTACACCGGGGAGCTGTTTTTT

D: -
V: TRBV4-1
size: -
J: TRBJ2-2
CDR3: CASSQDQAANTGELFF
DNA: TGCGCCAGCAGCCAAGATCAGGCTGCGAACACCGGGGAGCTGTTTTTT

D: -
V: TRBV25-1
size: -
J: TRBJ2-7
CDR3: CASSTANYEQYF
DNA: TGTGCCAGTTCGACAGCCAACTACGAGCAGTACTTC

D: -
V: TRBV21-1
size: -
J: TRBJ2-7
CDR3: CASRNRVPYEQYF
DNA: TGTGCCAGCCGCAACAGGGTTCCTTACGAGCAGTACTTC

D: -
V: TRBV29-1
size: few
J: TRBJ1-2
CDR3: CSVGTNYGYTF
DNA: TGCAGCGTCGGGACTAACTATGGCTACACCTTC

D: -
V: TRBV25-1
size: -
J: TRBJ2-1
CDR3: CASSELKRGSEQFF
DNA: TGTGCCAGCAGTGAATTAAAGAGGGGGTCTGAGCAGTTCTTC

D: -
V: TRBV7-9
size: once
J: TRBJ2-7
CDR3: CASSSTVYYEQYF
DNA: TGTGCCAGCAGCTCGACAGTTTACTACGAGCAGTACTTC

D: -
V: TRBV28
size: -
J: TRBJ2-7
CDR3: CASSLGATETYEQYF
DNA: TGTGCCAGCAGTTTAGGCGCTACAGAAACCTACGAGCAGTACTTC

D: TRBD2
V: TRBV30
size: once
J: TRBJ2-7
CDR3: CAWTTSGSYEQYF
DNA: TGTGCCTGGACCACTAGCGGGAGCTACGAGCAGTACTTC

D: TRBD1
V: TRBV30
size: -
J: TRBJ2-7
CDR3: CAWSGDRGHNEQYF
DNA: TGTGCCTGGAGTGGGGACAGGGGGCACAACGAGCAGTACTTC

D: -
V: TRBV13
size: -
J: TRBJ2-7
CDR3: CASSLGLGDGAYEQYF
DNA: TGTGCCAGCAGCTTAGGCCTCGGGGATGGGGCCTACGAGCAGTACTTC

D: TRBD1
V: TRBV5-1
size: -
J: TRBJ1-3
CDR3: CASSEAGTGAPGNTIYF
DNA: TGCGCCAGCAGCGAAGCCGGGACAGGGGCGCCTGGAAACACCATATATTTT

D: -
V: TRBV4-3
size: -
J: TRBJ1-3
CDR3: CASSQWALSGNTIYF
DNA: TGCGCCAGCAGCCAATGGGCACTCTCTGGAAACACCATATATTTT

D: -
V: TRBV6-1
size: -
J: TRBJ1-2
CDR3: CASSPRWSRDGYTF
DNA: TGTGCCAGCAGTCCCCGATGGAGCAGAGATGGCTACACCTTC

D: -
V: TRBV28
size: -
J: TRBJ2-7
CDR3: CASNWGVGYEQYF
DNA: TGTGCCAGCAATTGGGGGGTAGGGTACGAGCAGTACTTC

D: -
V: TRBV25-1
size: -
J: TRBJ2-6
CDR3: CASSLSSGANVLTF
DNA: TGTGCCAGCAGTTTGAGTTCTGGGGCCAACGTCCTGACTTTC

D: -
V: TRBV30
size: -
J: TRBJ2-7
CDR3: CAWRQDSYEQYF
DNA: TGTGCCTGGAGGCAGGATTCCTACGAGCAGTACTTC

D: TRBD2
V: TRBV27
size: -
J: TRBJ2-7
CDR3: CASSPRPIFSGGPNEQYF
DNA: TGTGCCAGCAGTCCCCGCCCCATCTTTTCGGGAGGGCCCAACGAGCAGTACTTC

D: -
V: TRBV6-5
size: -
J: TRBJ1-3
CDR3: CASSYSGGENTIYF
DNA: TGTGCCAGCAGTTACTCGGGGGGGGAAAACACCATATATTTT

D: -
V: TRBV15
size: -
J: TRBJ2-7
CDR3: CATSRGGSSYEQYF
DNA: TGTGCCACCAGCAGAGGAGGCAGCTCCTACGAGCAGTACTTC

D: TRBD2
V: TRBV11-3
size: -
J: TRBJ2-1
CDR3: CASSLALGLAVNEQFF
DNA: TGTGCCAGCAGCCTGGCCCTTGGACTAGCGGTCAATGAGCAGTTCTTC

D: -
V: TRBV14
size: few
J: TRBJ1-1
CDR3: CASSFNRELNTEAFF
DNA: TGTGCCAGCAGCTTCAACAGGGAACTGAACACTGAAGCTTTCTTT

D: TRBD1
V: TRBV4-3
size: -
J: TRBJ2-4
CDR3: CASSQTGGLGNIQYF
DNA: TGCGCCAGCAGCCAGACAGGGGGCTTAGGAAACATTCAGTACTTC

D: TRBD1
V: TRBV6-5
size: -
J: TRBJ1-2
CDR3: CASRRDREGGGYTF
DNA: TGTGCCAGCAGACGGGACAGGGAGGGCGGCGGCTACACCTTC

D: TRBD2
V: TRBV6-4
size: -
J: TRBJ2-7
CDR3: CASSDIGGRASYEQYF
DNA: TGTGCCAGCAGTGATATAGGCGGGAGGGCCTCCTACGAGCAGTACTTC

D: TRBD1
V: TRBV19
size: -
J: TRBJ1-2
CDR3: CASAGGSYGYTF
DNA: TGTGCCAGTGCAGGGGGCAGCTATGGCTACACCTTC

D: -
V: TRBV19
size: -
J: TRBJ1-1
CDR3: CASSRRGVTNTEAFF
DNA: TGTGCCAGTAGTCGACGAGGAGTCACGAACACTGAAGCTTTCTTT

D: TRBD2
V: TRBV7-2
size: -
J: TRBJ2-7
CDR3: CASSGASGSSYEQYF
DNA: TGTGCCAGCAGCGGAGCTAGCGGGAGCTCCTACGAGCAGTACTTC

D: -
V: TRBV7-2
size: -
J: TRBJ1-5
CDR3: CASSPTGNQPQHF
DNA: TGTGCCAGCAGCCCGACGGGTAATCAGCCCCAGCATTTT

D: TRBD2
V: TRBV11-2
size: -
J: TRBJ2-7
CDR3: CASSLITSGFLYEQYF
DNA: TGTGCCAGCAGCTTAATAACTAGCGGTTTCCTGTACGAGCAGTACTTC

D: -
V: TRBV5-6
size: -
J: TRBJ2-5
CDR3: CASSLGFRGRQETQYF
DNA: TGTGCCAGCAGCTTGGGTTTTAGGGGGAGACAAGAGACCCAGTACTTC

D: -
V: TRBV6-5
size: once
J: TRBJ2-7
CDR3: CASNRRKEAYEQYF
DNA: TGTGCCAGCAACAGGCGTAAGGAAGCTTACGAGCAGTACTTC

D: -
V: TRBV11-3
size: -
J: TRBJ2-7
CDR3: CASSFGPEGLLVYEQYF
DNA: TGTGCCAGCAGCTTCGGTCCCGAGGGCCTACTCGTCTACGAGCAGTACTTC

D: -
V: TRBV28
size: -
J: TRBJ2-3
CDR3: CASSYLKNTDTQYF
DNA: TGTGCCAGCAGCTATTTAAAGAACACAGATACGCAGTATTTT

D: TRBD2
V: TRBV10-3
size: -
J: TRBJ2-7
CDR3: CAISESSTSGYEQYF
DNA: TGTGCCATCAGTGAGTCCAGTACTAGCGGTTACGAGCAGTACTTC